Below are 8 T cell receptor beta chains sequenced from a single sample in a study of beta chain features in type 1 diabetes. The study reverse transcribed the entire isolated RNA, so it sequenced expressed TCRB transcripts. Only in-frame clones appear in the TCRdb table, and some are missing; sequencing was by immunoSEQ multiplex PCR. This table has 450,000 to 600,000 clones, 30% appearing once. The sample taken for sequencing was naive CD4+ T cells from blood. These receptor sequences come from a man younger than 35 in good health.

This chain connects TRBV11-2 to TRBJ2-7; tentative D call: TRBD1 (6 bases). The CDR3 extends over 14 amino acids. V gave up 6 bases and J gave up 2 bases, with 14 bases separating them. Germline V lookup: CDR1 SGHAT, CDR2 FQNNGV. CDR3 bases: TGTGCCAGCAGTTCTGGGACACCCGCCTACGAGCAGTACTTC. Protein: CASSSGTPAYEQYF.

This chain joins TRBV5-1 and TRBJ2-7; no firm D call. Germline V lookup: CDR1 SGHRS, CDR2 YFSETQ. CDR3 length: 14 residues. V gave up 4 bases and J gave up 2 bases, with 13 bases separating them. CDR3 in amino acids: CASSVDLRAYEQYF. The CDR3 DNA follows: TGCGCCAGCAGCGTAGACCTGAGAGCCTACGAGCAGTACTTC.

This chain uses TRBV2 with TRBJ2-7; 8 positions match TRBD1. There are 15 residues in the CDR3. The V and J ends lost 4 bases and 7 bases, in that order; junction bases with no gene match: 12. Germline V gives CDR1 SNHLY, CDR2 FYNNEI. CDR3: CASSVSWSGGEEQYF. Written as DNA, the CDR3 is TGTGCCAGCAGTGTGAGTTGGTCAGGGGGCGAAGAGCAGTACTTC.

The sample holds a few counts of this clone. Here the CDR3 DNA reads TGTGCCATCAATTCCGGGACAGGGGAAAACGAGCAGTACTTC. Translated: CAINSGTGENEQYF. The chain employs TRBV10-3 and TRBJ2-7; 10 bases are a match to TRBD1. V gave up 7 bases and J gave up 5 bases; unmatched junction bases: 8. Germline V lookup: CDR1 ENHRY, CDR2 SYGVKD. The CDR3 covers 14 residues.

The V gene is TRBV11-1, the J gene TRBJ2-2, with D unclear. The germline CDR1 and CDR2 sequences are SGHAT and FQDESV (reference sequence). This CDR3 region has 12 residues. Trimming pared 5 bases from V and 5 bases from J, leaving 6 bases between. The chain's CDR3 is CASSEVTGELFF. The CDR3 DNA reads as TGTGCCAGCAGCGAGGTTACCGGGGAGCTGTTTTTT. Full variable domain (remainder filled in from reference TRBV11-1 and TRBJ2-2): EAEVAQSPRYKITEKSQAVAFWCDPISGHATLYWYRQILGQGPELLVQFQDESVVDDSQLPKDRFSAERLKGVDSTLKIQPAELGDSAMYLCASSEVTGELFFGEGSRLTVL.

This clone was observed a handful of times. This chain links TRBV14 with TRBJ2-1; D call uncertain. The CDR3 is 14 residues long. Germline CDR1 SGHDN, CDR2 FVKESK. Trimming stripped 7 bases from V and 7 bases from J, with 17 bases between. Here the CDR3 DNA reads TGTGCCAGCAAACACGTCTCGGTCCCAAATGAGCAGTTCTTC. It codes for CASKHVSVPNEQFF.

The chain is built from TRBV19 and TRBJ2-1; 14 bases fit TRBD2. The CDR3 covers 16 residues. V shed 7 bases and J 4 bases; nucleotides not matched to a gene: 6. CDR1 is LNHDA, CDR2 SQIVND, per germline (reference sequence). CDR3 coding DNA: TGTGCCAGTAAAGGGACTAGCGGGAGAAGGTACAATGAGCAGTTCTTC. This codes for CASKGTSGRRYNEQFF.

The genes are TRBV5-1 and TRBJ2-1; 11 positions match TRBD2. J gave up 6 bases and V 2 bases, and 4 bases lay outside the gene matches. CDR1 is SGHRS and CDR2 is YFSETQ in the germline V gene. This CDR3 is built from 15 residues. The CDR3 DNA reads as TGCGCCAGCAGCTTTACTAGCGGGAGCCTCAATGAGCAGTTCTTC. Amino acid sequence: CASSFTSGSLNEQFF.